This T cell receptor beta chain was captured by sequencing in a study of cytomegalovirus exposure and HLA in healthy donors. Use of 60 Vbeta and 13 Jbeta primers characterized the PCR. The assay was immunoSEQ multiplex PCR, and TCRdb's table has in-frame clones only and misses some. The profile shows 95,000 to 150,000 clones, around 80% of them singletons. This CDR3 has 11 amino acids. Unmatched junction bases numbered 0, after V lost 8 bases and J lost 3 bases. Germline V CDR1 and CDR2: SEHNR, FQNEAQ (reference sequence). Study-level results: There were some V segments, including TRBV6-2 and TRBV6-3, excluded as indistinguishable. The Asian-associated ancestry cluster reportedly had fewer N-insertions than the roughly 670-donor mean in a later analysis.

Of note for this clone: Its target is unknown.

All donors participated as healthy donors of bone marrow. The receptor was isolated from a woman aged 55-75 years in good health and CMV-seropositive. The chain recombines TRBV7-9 with TRBJ2-7; 8 nucleotides align to TRBD1. The sample comprised PBMCs. CDR3 bases: TGTGCCAGCGGACAGGGCTACGAGCAGTACTTC. Its translation: CASGQGYEQYF.